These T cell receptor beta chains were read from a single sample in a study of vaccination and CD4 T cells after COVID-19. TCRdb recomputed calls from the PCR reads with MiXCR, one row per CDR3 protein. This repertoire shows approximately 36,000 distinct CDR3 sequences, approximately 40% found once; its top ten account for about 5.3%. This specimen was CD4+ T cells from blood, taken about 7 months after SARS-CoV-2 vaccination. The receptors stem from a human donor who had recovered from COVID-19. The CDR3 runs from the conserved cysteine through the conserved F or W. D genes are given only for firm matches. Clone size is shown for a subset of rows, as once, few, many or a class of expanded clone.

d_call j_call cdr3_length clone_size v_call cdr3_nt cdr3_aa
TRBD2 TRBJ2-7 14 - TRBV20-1 TGCAGTGCCCCGAGTCCGGGGGGGCCTTACGAGCAGTACTTC CSAPSPGGPYEQYF
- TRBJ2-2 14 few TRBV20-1 TGCAGTGCTAGAGATCGCCGGGGAACCGGGGAGCTGTTTTTT CSARDRRGTGELFF
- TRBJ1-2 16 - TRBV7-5 - CISVPEAPDRRSGYTF
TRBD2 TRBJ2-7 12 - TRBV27 TGTGCCAGCAGCCCCGGACTAGGCGAGCAGTACTTC CASSPGLGEQYF
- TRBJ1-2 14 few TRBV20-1 TGCAGTGCTAGAGTACCCCGGTCGAACGGGGGCTACACCTTC CSARVPRSNGGYTF
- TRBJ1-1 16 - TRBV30 TGTGCCTGGAGACCCTCTAGGACAGCCCCGTCGACTGAAGCTTTCTTT CAWRPSRTAPSTEAFF
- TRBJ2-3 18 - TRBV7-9 TGTGCCAGCAGCTTAGACTGGTATCGGGAGTTTCTTCCAGATACGCAGTATTTT CASSLDWYREFLPDTQYF
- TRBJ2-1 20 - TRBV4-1 TGCGCCAGCAGCCAACCTGGACTAGCCACAGGGGTCGGGTCCTACAATGAGCAGTTCTTC CASSQPGLATGVGSYNEQFF
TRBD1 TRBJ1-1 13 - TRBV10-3 TGTGCCATCAGCCCCGGGACAGGGATTGAAGCTTTCTTT CAISPGTGIEAFF
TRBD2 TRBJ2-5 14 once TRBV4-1 TGCGCCAGCAGCCCCAGGGCGGGAGAAGAGACCCAGTACTTC CASSPRAGEETQYF
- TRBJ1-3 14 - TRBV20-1 TGCAGTGCTGGAGTGGCAGCCTCTGGAAACACCATATATTTT CSAGVAASGNTIYF
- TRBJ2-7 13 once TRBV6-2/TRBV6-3 TGTGCCAGCAGTTCCCTCAGGGACGGCGAGCAGTACTTC CASSSLRDGEQYF
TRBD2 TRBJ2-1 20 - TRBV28 TGTGCCAGCAGTCCCGGACTAGCGGGAGGGCCGTTTCTAGGACGCAATGAGCAGTTCTTC CASSPGLAGGPFLGRNEQFF
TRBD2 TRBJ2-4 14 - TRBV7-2 TGTGCCAGCAGCCCAAGCGGGGGTCGGAACATTCAGTACTTC CASSPSGGRNIQYF
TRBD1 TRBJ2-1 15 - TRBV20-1 TGCAGTGCTAGCGGAGACGACAGGGGGCTTGGTGAGCAGTTCTTC CSASGDDRGLGEQFF
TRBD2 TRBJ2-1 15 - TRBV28 TGTGCCAGCCTAGGGCTAGCGGGAGGGCCGTATGAGCAGTTCTTC CASLGLAGGPYEQFF
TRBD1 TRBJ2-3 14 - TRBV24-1 TGTGCCACCAGTGATCTACAGGGGGCCAATACGCAGTATTTT CATSDLQGANTQYF
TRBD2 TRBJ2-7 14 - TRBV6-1 TGTGCCAGCACCCCTTGGGGAGGGTCCTACGAGCAGTACTTC CASTPWGGSYEQYF
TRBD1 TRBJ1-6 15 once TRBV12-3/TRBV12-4 TGTGCCAGCAGCCCGACCGGGACAGGGCTCTCACCCCTCCACTTT CASSPTGTGLSPLHF
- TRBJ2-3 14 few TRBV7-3 TGTGCCAGCAGCCTCGACCCAAGCACAGATACGCAGTATTTT CASSLDPSTDTQYF
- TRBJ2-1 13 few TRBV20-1 TGCAGTGCTACCCCCGTTGGGGTTCGTGAGCAGTTCTTC CSATPVGVREQFF
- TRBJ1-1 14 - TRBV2 TGTGCCAGCAGCTCAGACAGGTTCGACACTGAAGCTTTCTTT CASSSDRFDTEAFF
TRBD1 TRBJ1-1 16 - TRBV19 TGTGCCAGTAGTATTCCCTCCGGGACAGGAGACACTGAAGCTTTCTTT CASSIPSGTGDTEAFF
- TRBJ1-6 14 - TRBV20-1 TGCAGTGCCGTGGGGGGTGGCGATAATTCACCCCTCCACTTT CSAVGGGDNSPLHF
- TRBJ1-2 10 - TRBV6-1 TGTGCCAGCAGTGAAACAGTCTACACCTTC CASSETVYTF
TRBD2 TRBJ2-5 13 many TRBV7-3 TGTGCCAGCAGCCGCACTAGCGTTGGGACCCAGTACTTC CASSRTSVGTQYF
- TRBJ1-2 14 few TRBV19 TGTGCCAGTACCCGCGAGCGGATGAACTATGGCTACACCTTC CASTRERMNYGYTF
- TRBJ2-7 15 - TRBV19 TGTGCCAGTAGTGCCTACCGGGACGGACGGTACGAGCAGTACTTC CASSAYRDGRYEQYF
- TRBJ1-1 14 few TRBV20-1 TGCAGTGCTAGAAGGGTTAGGTGGGACACTGAAGCTTTCTTT CSARRVRWDTEAFF
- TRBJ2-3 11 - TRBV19 TGTGCCAGTAGGACAGCAGATACGCAGTATTTT CASRTADTQYF
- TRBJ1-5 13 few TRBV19 TGTGCCAGTAGTATAGACGGGGAGAAGCCCCAGCATTTT CASSIDGEKPQHF
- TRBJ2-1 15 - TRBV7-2 TGTGCCAGCAGCTTAGGTCCGGGCTCCTACAATGAGCAGTTCTTC CASSLGPGSYNEQFF
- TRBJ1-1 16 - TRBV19 TGTGCCAGTAGTCGCTTGGACGGCCGAGGGGTCACTGAAGCTTTCTTT CASSRLDGRGVTEAFF
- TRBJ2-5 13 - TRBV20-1 TGCAGTGCGATGCCTATAGACCAAGAGACCCAGTACTTC CSAMPIDQETQYF
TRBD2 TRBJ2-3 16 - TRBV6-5 TGTGCCAGCAGTTTCGGACTAGCGGGAGGGTTGGATACGCAGTATTTT CASSFGLAGGLDTQYF
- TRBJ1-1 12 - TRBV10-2 TGCGCCACCAGGGGTTTCGACACTGAAGCTTTCTTT CATRGFDTEAFF
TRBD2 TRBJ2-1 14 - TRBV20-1 TGCAGTGCTAGAGCGGGACTAGCAAACAATGAGCAGTTCTTC CSARAGLANNEQFF
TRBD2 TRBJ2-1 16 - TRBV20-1 TGCAGTGCTAGAGTCCCTAGCGGGACTTCCTACAATGAGCAGTTCTTC CSARVPSGTSYNEQFF
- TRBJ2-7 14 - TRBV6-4 TGTGCCAGCAGAACCCAGGGTACGGCCTACGAGCAGTACTTC CASRTQGTAYEQYF
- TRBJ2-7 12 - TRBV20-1 TGCAGTGCTAGCCCGATTAGATACGAGCAGTACTTC CSASPIRYEQYF
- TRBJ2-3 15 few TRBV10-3 TGTGCCATCAGCCCCAGACAGGACAGCACAGATACGCAGTATTTT CAISPRQDSTDTQYF
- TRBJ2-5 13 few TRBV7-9 TGTGCCAGCAGCTTGGACAGTAGAGAGACCCAGTACTTC CASSLDSRETQYF
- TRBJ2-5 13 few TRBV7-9 TGTGCCAGCAGCCCACAAGCGAAAGAGACCCAGTACTTC CASSPQAKETQYF